Listed below are T cell receptor beta chains from one sample, sequenced in a study of T cell repertoires in cytomegalovirus infection. TCRdb reanalysed the reads using MiXCR and keeps one entry per CDR3 protein. The profile shows fewer than 550,000 distinct CDR3 sequences, approximately 17% of them singletons. Sequencing was performed on CD8+ T cells from PBMCs. The source of these receptors is a human donor in good health (CMV status not recorded). Some clones in this sample may be carry-over from other donors' samples. The CDR3 runs from the conserved cysteine through the conserved F or W. Each record gives: CDR3 protein, CDR3 DNA, J gene, clone size, V gene, D gene. D genes are given only for firm matches. A row's size may be missing; if present it is once, few, many or a size class.

CDR3 protein: CASTLMDGLAKNIQYF; CDR3 DNA: TGTGCCAGCACCCTTATGGACGGCCTAGCCAAAAACATTCAGTACTTC; J gene: TRBJ2-4; clone size: -; V gene: TRBV2; D gene: -
CDR3 protein: CASSLSTTEAFF; CDR3 DNA: TGTGCCAGCAGTTTATCCACAACTGAAGCTTTCTTT; J gene: TRBJ1-1; clone size: many; V gene: TRBV12-3/TRBV12-4; D gene: -
CDR3 protein: CASMNRGRVTEAFF; CDR3 DNA: TGTGCCAGCATGAACAGGGGGCGGGTCACTGAAGCTTTCTTT; J gene: TRBJ1-1; clone size: -; V gene: TRBV2; D gene: TRBD1
CDR3 protein: CASSTPPYNEQFF; CDR3 DNA: TGTGCCAGCAGCACCCCTCCTTACAATGAGCAGTTCTTC; J gene: TRBJ2-1; clone size: -; V gene: TRBV7-3; D gene: -
CDR3 protein: CASSLGTSYEQYF; CDR3 DNA: TGTGCCAGCAGCTTAGGGACCTCCTACGAGCAGTACTTC; J gene: TRBJ2-7; clone size: many; V gene: TRBV27; D gene: -
CDR3 protein: CASGLARLAGYEQYF; CDR3 DNA: TGTGCTAGTGGTTTGGCCCGATTGGCGGGGTACGAGCAGTACTTC; J gene: TRBJ2-7; clone size: few; V gene: TRBV12-5; D gene: -
CDR3 protein: CASSPGGPTNYGYTF; CDR3 DNA: TGTGCCAGCAGCCCCGGCGGCCCAACCAACTATGGCTACACCTTC; J gene: TRBJ1-2; clone size: many; V gene: TRBV7-8; D gene: -
CDR3 protein: CASSPPPGDEQYF; CDR3 DNA: TGCGCCAGCAGCCCCCCCCCCGGGGACGAGCAGTACTTC; J gene: TRBJ2-7; clone size: -; V gene: TRBV4-1; D gene: -
CDR3 protein: CASSSDRVGFNTEAFF; CDR3 DNA: TGTGCCAGCAGTTCGGACAGGGTGGGGTTTAACACTGAAGCTTTCTTT; J gene: TRBJ1-1; clone size: many; V gene: TRBV27; D gene: TRBD1
CDR3 protein: CASSFSDPPLSAEDIQYF; CDR3 DNA: TGTGCCAGCAGTTTTTCCGACCCCCCCCTTTCTGCTGAAGACATTCAGTACTTC; J gene: TRBJ2-4; clone size: many; V gene: TRBV28; D gene: -
CDR3 protein: CSVEGGASGVTPYEQYF; CDR3 DNA: TGCAGCGTTGAAGGTGGGGCTAGCGGGGTTACCCCCTACGAGCAGTACTTC; J gene: TRBJ2-7; clone size: -; V gene: TRBV29-1; D gene: TRBD2
CDR3 protein: CAISESEGGVHEKYF; CDR3 DNA: TGTGCCATCAGTGAGTCGGAGGGGGGGGTCCACGAGAAGTACTTC; J gene: TRBJ2-7; clone size: -; V gene: TRBV10-3; D gene: -
CDR3 protein: CARSFPSRGGVTDTQYF; CDR3 DNA: TGTGCTAGAAGCTTCCCCTCGAGGGGGGGGGTCACAGATACGCAGTATTTT; J gene: TRBJ2-3; clone size: -; V gene: TRBV11-2; D gene: -
CDR3 protein: CASSDPGLATDTQYF; CDR3 DNA: TGTGCCAGCAGCGACCCGGGACTAGCGACAGATACGCAGTATTTT; J gene: TRBJ2-3; clone size: many; V gene: TRBV11-2; D gene: TRBD2
CDR3 protein: CASSPLTSGADTQYF; CDR3 DNA: TGTGCCAGCAGCCCTCTTACTAGCGGGGCAGATACGCAGTATTTT; J gene: TRBJ2-3; clone size: -; V gene: TRBV7-6; D gene: TRBD2
CDR3 protein: CASSLVTSGNYEQYF; CDR3 DNA: TGTGCCAGCAGCTTAGTGACTAGCGGGAACTACGAGCAGTACTTC; J gene: TRBJ2-7; clone size: many; V gene: TRBV7-8; D gene: TRBD2
CDR3 protein: CASSLTDGYEQYF; CDR3 DNA: TGTGCCAGCAGTTTGACAGACGGATACGAGCAGTACTTC; J gene: TRBJ2-7; clone size: many; V gene: TRBV12-3/TRBV12-4; D gene: -
CDR3 protein: CASSQKRGDLNEQFF; CDR3 DNA: TGTGCCAGCAGTCAGAAGAGGGGGGACCTCAATGAGCAGTTCTTC; J gene: TRBJ2-1; clone size: many; V gene: TRBV12-3/TRBV12-4; D gene: -
CDR3 protein: CASSQERGRGDTQYF; CDR3 DNA: TGTGCCAGCAGCCAAGAAAGGGGGCGGGGAGATACGCAGTATTTT; J gene: TRBJ2-3; clone size: -; V gene: TRBV14; D gene: -
CDR3 protein: CASSLGVEGEDYNEQFF; CDR3 DNA: TGTGCCAGCAGCTTAGGGGTCGAGGGGGAGGACTACAATGAGCAGTTCTTC; J gene: TRBJ2-1; clone size: many; V gene: TRBV7-6; D gene: -
CDR3 protein: CASSFVYWALGGTDTQYF; CDR3 DNA: TGTGCCAGCAGCTTCGTTTATTGGGCCCTAGGCGGCACAGATACGCAGTATTTT; J gene: TRBJ2-3; clone size: -; V gene: TRBV7-8; D gene: -
CDR3 protein: CASITIRGQPPSYEQYF; CDR3 DNA: TGTGCCAGCATCACGATCCGCGGACAGCCCCCCTCCTACGAGCAGTACTTC; J gene: TRBJ2-7; clone size: -; V gene: TRBV2; D gene: -
CDR3 protein: CASSLVPGSGNYEQYF; CDR3 DNA: TGTGCCAGCAGCTTAGTTCCCGGGAGCGGGAACTACGAGCAGTACTTC; J gene: TRBJ2-7; clone size: -; V gene: TRBV11-2; D gene: TRBD2
CDR3 protein: CASRRARGQNEQFF; CDR3 DNA: TGTGCCAGCAGAAGGGCCAGGGGGCAGAATGAGCAGTTCTTC; J gene: TRBJ2-1; clone size: many; V gene: TRBV7-6; D gene: TRBD1
CDR3 protein: CASSLGRGLAGGLDEQFF; CDR3 DNA: TGTGCCAGCAGCTTAGGCCGGGGACTAGCGGGAGGGCTCGATGAGCAGTTCTTC; J gene: TRBJ2-1; clone size: -; V gene: TRBV13; D gene: TRBD2
CDR3 protein: CASREGTGDMNEQYF; CDR3 DNA: TGTGCCAGCAGGGAAGGCACAGGGGACATGAACGAGCAGTACTTC; J gene: TRBJ2-7; clone size: many; V gene: TRBV11-1; D gene: TRBD1
CDR3 protein: CASSQDELAYEQYF; CDR3 DNA: TGTGCCAGCAGCCAAGACGAACTCGCCTACGAGCAGTACTTC; J gene: TRBJ2-7; clone size: -; V gene: TRBV14; D gene: -
CDR3 protein: CASSELAYQETQYF; CDR3 DNA: TGTGCCAGCAGCGAACTGGCCTACCAAGAGACCCAGTACTTC; J gene: TRBJ2-5; clone size: many; V gene: TRBV7-6; D gene: -
CDR3 protein: CASSLDREGAFF; CDR3 DNA: TGTGCCAGCAGCTTAGACAGGGAGGGAGCTTTCTTT; J gene: TRBJ1-1; clone size: many; V gene: TRBV7-9; D gene: -
CDR3 protein: CASGLETGELFF; CDR3 DNA: TGCGCCAGTGGATTGGAGACCGGGGAGCTGTTTTTT; J gene: TRBJ2-2; clone size: -; V gene: TRBV4-1; D gene: -
CDR3 protein: CASSLSGISTEAFF; CDR3 DNA: TGTGCCAGCAGTTTATCAGGGATCAGCACTGAAGCTTTCTTT; J gene: TRBJ1-1; clone size: few; V gene: TRBV27; D gene: -
CDR3 protein: CASSLARGYEQFF; CDR3 DNA: TGTGCCAGCAGCTTAGCGCGGGGTTATGAGCAGTTCTTC; J gene: TRBJ2-1; clone size: many; V gene: TRBV7-8; D gene: -
CDR3 protein: CASSRGGVYNEQFF; CDR3 DNA: TGCGCCAGCAGCCGTGGGGGGGTTTACAATGAGCAGTTCTTC; J gene: TRBJ2-1; clone size: few; V gene: TRBV4-1; D gene: TRBD2
CDR3 protein: CASSRELGAFF; CDR3 DNA: TGTGCCAGCAGTCGTGAGTTAGGAGCTTTCTTT; J gene: TRBJ1-1; clone size: few; V gene: TRBV6-4; D gene: -
CDR3 protein: CASSLGQEGYTF; CDR3 DNA: TGTGCCAGCAGCTTGGGGCAAGAGGGCTACACCTTC; J gene: TRBJ1-2; clone size: few; V gene: TRBV7-9; D gene: -
CDR3 protein: CASSETPAYEQYF; CDR3 DNA: TGTGCCAGCAGCGAAACACCCGCCTACGAGCAGTACTTC; J gene: TRBJ2-7; clone size: -; V gene: TRBV7-3; D gene: -
CDR3 protein: CASSLGPTGVQPQHF; CDR3 DNA: TGTGCCAGCAGCTTAGGCCCAACCGGAGTTCAGCCCCAGCATTTT; J gene: TRBJ1-5; clone size: many; V gene: TRBV7-9; D gene: -
CDR3 protein: CASSQGGYNQPQHF; CDR3 DNA: TGTGCCAGCAGCCAAGGCGGGTACAATCAGCCCCAGCATTTT; J gene: TRBJ1-5; clone size: few; V gene: TRBV3-1; D gene: -
CDR3 protein: CASSLGADSYNEQFF; CDR3 DNA: TGTGCCAGCAGCTTAGGAGCGGACTCCTACAATGAGCAGTTCTTC; J gene: TRBJ2-1; clone size: many; V gene: TRBV7-8; D gene: -
CDR3 protein: CSARTGEGGNTIYF; CDR3 DNA: TGCAGTGCAAGGACAGGGGAGGGTGGTAACACCATATATTTT; J gene: TRBJ1-3; clone size: few; V gene: TRBV20-1; D gene: TRBD1
CDR3 protein: CASSARGDRAYEQYF; CDR3 DNA: TGTGCCAGCAGCGCCCGGGGGGACAGAGCCTACGAGCAGTACTTC; J gene: TRBJ2-7; clone size: -; V gene: TRBV9; D gene: -
CDR3 protein: CASSFPIYAREGYNEQFF; CDR3 DNA: TGTGCCAGCAGTTTCCCTATTTATGCGCGGGAGGGCTACAATGAGCAGTTCTTC; J gene: TRBJ2-1; clone size: few; V gene: TRBV28; D gene: TRBD2
CDR3 protein: CASSVEGETQYF; CDR3 DNA: TGTGCCAGCAGCGTAGAGGGAGAGACCCAGTACTTC; J gene: TRBJ2-5; clone size: -; V gene: TRBV5-1; D gene: -
CDR3 protein: CASSQEEISYEQYF; CDR3 DNA: TGTGCCAGCAGCCAAGAGGAAATATCCTACGAGCAGTACTTC; J gene: TRBJ2-7; clone size: -; V gene: TRBV3-1; D gene: -
CDR3 protein: CASSPREGINTEAFF; CDR3 DNA: TGTGCCAGCTCACCGAGGGAAGGTATTAACACTGAAGCTTTCTTT; J gene: TRBJ1-1; clone size: -; V gene: TRBV18; D gene: -